Listed here are 30 T cell receptor beta chains from one sample, sequenced in a study of TIL therapy for anti-PD-1-resistant metastatic lung cancer. The immunoSEQ assay was v3. Assay: immunoSEQ multiplex PCR; the TCRdb copy retains only in-frame clones and omits some. In the table there are roughly 9,800 clones, 55% to 60% of which are singletons. Time point defined: pre-treatment sample, taken before nivolumab and TIL therapy. Tumor tissue came from excised metastases, mostly pleural nodules or supraclavicular lymph nodes. The sequencing here drew on tumor tissue, taken at baseline. These receptors were collected from a person between 25 and 80 years old with non-small cell lung cancer.

By sample fraction, this clone is medium-sized. The chain uses TRBV5-6 and TRBJ2-7; possible D gene TRBD1, 6 bases. Germline V CDR1 and CDR2: SGHDT, YYEEEE. V was trimmed by 3 bases and J by 3 bases, leaving 13 bases between them. CDR3 size: 14 residues. CDR3 in DNA: TGTGCCAGCAGCTACGGGACACGATACTACGAGCAGTACTTC. It yields the protein CASSYGTRYYEQYF.

The V and J genes are TRBV5-5 and TRBJ2-5; 8 nucleotides line up with TRBD1. Trimming at V came to 4 bases and at J to 1 base, leaving 6 bases not matched to a gene. This CDR3 region has 15 residues. Germline V gives CDR1 SGHKS, CDR2 YYEKEE (reference sequence). CDR3 coding DNA: TGTGCCAGCAGCACCTCGGACAGGGCCCAAGAGACCCAGTACTTC. This encodes CASSTSDRAQETQYF.

This chain connects TRBV2 to TRBJ1-5; the D gene is possibly TRBD1 (6 bases). Looked up from germline, CDR1 is SNHLY and CDR2 is FYNNEI. This CDR3 contains 12 residues. The V gene lost 6 bases and the J gene lost 6 bases, with 9 bases spanning the gap. The CDR3: CASSQGTQPQHF. The DNA of the CDR3 is TGTGCCAGCAGCCAGGGGACTCAGCCCCAGCATTTT.

The chain employs TRBV28 and TRBJ2-1, with TRBD2 matching 7 bases. V dropped 8 bases and J dropped 4; count of bases not matched to a gene: 8. Germline V gene lookup returns CDR1 MDHEN and CDR2 SYDVKM. This CDR3 spans 14 amino acids. For the CDR3, the DNA is TGTGCCAGCCTAAGCGGGGAAGGGTACAATGAGCAGTTCTTC. Amino acids: CASLSGEGYNEQFF.

The chain couples TRBV4-1 to TRBJ2-7; perhaps D is TRBD1 or TRBD2 (5 bases each). V lost 4 bases, J lost 2 bases, and 9 bases lay in between. Germline V gives CDR1 MGHRA, CDR2 YSYEKL. The CDR3 contains 13 residues. CDR3 region: CASSRDGAYEQYF. DNA for the CDR3: TGCGCCAGCAGCCGGGACGGGGCCTACGAGCAGTACTTC.

This clone counts as medium-sized. The genes are TRBV7-9 and TRBJ2-1; 7 nucleotides match TRBD2. Trimming took 8 bases from V and 8 from J; bases not matched to a gene: 6. Germline V gene lookup returns CDR1 SEHNR and CDR2 FQNEAQ (reference sequence). This CDR3 has 12 residues. In DNA form, the CDR3 reads TGTGCCAGCGTCCGGGGGAGGGATGAGCAGTTCTTC. Translating gives CASVRGRDEQFF.

In its sample, this clone was seen a few times. The chain joins TRBV19 to TRBJ1-5; TRBD1 matches at 10 bases. The germline V gene has CDR1 LNHDA and CDR2 SQIVND (reference sequence). CDR3 length: 16 amino acids. V dropped 4 bases and J dropped 6; count of bases not matched to a gene: 9. The chain's CDR3 is CASSTGQGKAGQPQHF. The DNA for the CDR3 is TGTGCCAGTAGTACGGGACAGGGGAAAGCTGGTCAGCCCCAGCATTTT. Full variable domain (remainder filled in from reference TRBV19 and TRBJ1-5): DGGITQSPKYLFRKEGQNVTLSCEQNLNHDAMYWYRQDPGQGLRLIYYSQIVNDFQKGDIAEGYSVSREKKESFPLTVTSAQKNPTAFYLCASSTGQGKAGQPQHFGDGTRLSIL.

V usage is TRBV28 and J usage is TRBJ2-7; a possible D gene is TRBD2 (6 bases). The V gene lost 8 bases and the J gene lost 4 bases, with 15 bases spanning the gap. The CDR3 loop spans 13 amino acids. Germline-derived CDR1 and CDR2 are MDHEN and SYDVKM. CDR3 sequence reads: CASGRGMGYEQYF. CDR3 nucleotides: TGTGCCAGCGGCCGGGGGATGGGTTACGAGCAGTACTTC.

V gene TRBV6-6 combines with J gene TRBJ1-6; D may be TRBD1 (5 bases). The germline CDR1 and CDR2 sequences are MNHNY and SVGAGI (reference sequence). The CDR3 consists of 16 residues. Trimming removed 6 bases at V and 4 bases at J, with 16 bases between. The CDR3 DNA follows: TGTGCCAGCAGCCTCGGGGGTACCTATTATAATTCACCCCTCCACTTT. Translated, it gives CASSLGGTYYNSPLHF.

This clone came up a few times. V and J are TRBV28 and TRBJ2-3; TRBD2 matches 10 bases. V lost 5 bases and J lost 6; bases outside the gene matches: 8. The germline V gene has CDR1 MDHEN and CDR2 SYDVKM. The CDR3 spans 15 residues. CDR3 coding DNA: TGTGCCAGCAGTCCGGGACTAGCGATGATCGATACGCAGTATTTT. Translating gives CASSPGLAMIDTQYF. Supplemented by reference TRBV28 and TRBJ2-3, the full variable domain reads DVKVTQSSRYLVKRTGEKVFLECVQDMDHENMFWYRQDPGLGLRLIYFSYDVKMKEKGDIPEGYSVSREKKERFSLILESASTNQTSMYLCASSPGLAMIDTQYFGPGTRLTVL.

This chain links TRBV6-1 with TRBJ1-5, with D perhaps TRBD1 (6 bases). The CDR3 sequence is 15 residues long. The V gene lost 4 bases and the J gene lost 5 bases, with 15 bases spanning the gap. Germline CDR1 is MNHNS and CDR2 is SASEGT. CDR3 in amino acids: CASSGGGESDQPQHF. The CDR3 bases are TGTGCCAGCAGTGGAGGGGGGGAGTCAGATCAGCCCCAGCATTTT.

V and J are TRBV6-5 and TRBJ1-5; 7 bases are a match to TRBD1. This CDR3 has 15 residues. The germline gives CDR1 MNHEY, CDR2 SVGAGI. J gave up 0 bases and V 1 base, and 0 bases lay outside the gene matches. The CDR3, as DNA: TGTGCCAGCAGTTACTGGACAGGTAGCAATCAGCCCCAGCATTTT. Its protein is CASSYWTGSNQPQHF.

The chain uses TRBV7-6 and TRBJ2-7; 9 bases match TRBD2. Germline V gene sequence: CDR1 SGHVS, CDR2 FNYEAQ. The CDR3 sequence is 14 residues long. Trimming took 3 bases from V and 2 from J; bases not matched to a gene: 2. The CDR3 sequence: CASSFGGGAYEQYF. The CDR3 bases are TGTGCCAGCAGCTTCGGCGGGGGGGCCTACGAGCAGTACTTC.

This clone occurred a few times. CDR3 nucleotides: TGTGCCAGTAGTATAGGGCGAAACACTGAAGCTTTCTTT. Residues: CASSIGRNTEAFF. The V and J genes are TRBV19 and TRBJ1-1; unclear D gene. Germline CDR1 LNHDA, CDR2 SQIVND (reference sequence). The CDR3 contains 13 residues. Trimming shortened V by 1 base and J by 2 bases, and 5 bases separated the two germline ends.

This clone turned up a few times. The V gene is TRBV27, the J gene TRBJ2-2; D is uncertain. The germline gives CDR1 MNHEY, CDR2 SMNVEV (reference sequence). The CDR3 has 16 amino acids. The V end was cut by 6 bases, the J end by 0 bases, with 14 bases between. The CDR3 sequence is CASRPLGRTNTGELFF. In DNA form, the CDR3 reads TGTGCCAGCAGACCTCTCGGACGGACGAACACCGGGGAGCTGTTTTTT.

J is TRBJ1-3 and V is TRBV5-5; maybe TRBD1 (6 bases). Trimming shortened V by 0 bases and J by 4 bases, and 14 bases separated the two germline ends. The CDR3 totals 16 residues. Per germline, CDR1 SGHKS and CDR2 YYEKEE (reference sequence). The CDR3 loop reads CASSLAHRVTGNTIYF. The CDR3 nucleotides read TGTGCCAGCAGCTTGGCCCACAGGGTAACGGGAAACACCATATATTTT.

The chain recombines TRBV29-1 with TRBJ2-1; TRBD2 is a possible D gene (6 bases). V was cut by 7 bases and J by 8 bases, with 12 bases left in between. This CDR3 is built from 11 residues. From germline, CDR1 is SQVTM and CDR2 ANQGSEA. CDR3 loop: CSALKRDEQFF. For the CDR3, the DNA is TGCAGCGCCCTGAAGCGGGATGAGCAGTTCTTC.

J is TRBJ1-6 and V is TRBV4-1; D gene ambiguous. The CDR3 is 15 amino acids. CDR1 and CDR2 (germline): MGHRA, YSYEKL. Trimming removed 3 bases from V and 6 bases from J, with 12 bases in between. The CDR3 region is CASSQIGNRNSPLHF. The CDR3 DNA is TGCGCCAGCAGCCAGATCGGGAACCGTAATTCACCCCTCCACTTT.

In its sample, this clone was seen a few times. Other DNA sequences from this sample encode an identical CDR3 as well. J is TRBJ2-1 and V is TRBV4-1, with D uncertain. The V gene lost 8 bases and the J gene lost 0 bases, with 14 bases spanning the gap. Germline V CDR1 and CDR2: MGHRA, YSYEKL. The CDR3 extends over 15 amino acids. CDR3 in amino acids: CASSRRADSYNEQFF. The CDR3 DNA reads TGCGCCAGCTCCCGGCGCGCGGACTCCTACAATGAGCAGTTCTTC.

This sequence joins TRBV9 and TRBJ1-5, with TRBD1 matching over 7 bases. J lost 0 bases, V lost 3 bases, and 0 bases had no gene match. The germline V gene encodes CDR1 SGDLS and CDR2 YYNGEE. The CDR3 totals 14 residues. As DNA, the CDR3 is TGTGCCAGCAGCGGACAGGGTAGCAATCAGCCCCAGCATTTT. This codes for CASSGQGSNQPQHF. Filled out from reference TRBV9 and TRBJ1-5, the complete variable domain reads DSGVTQTPKHLITATGQRVTLRCSPRSGDLSVYWYQQSLDQGLQFLIQYYNGEERAKGNILERFSAQQFPDLHSELNLSSLELGDSALYFCASSGQGSNQPQHFGDGTRLSIL.

This rearrangement joins TRBV29-1 to TRBJ2-3; D uncertain. Germline-derived CDR1 and CDR2 are SQVTM and ANQGSEA. The CDR3 covers 12 residues. Trimming cost V 1 base and J 4 bases, with 6 bases left between them. CDR3 sequence (DNA): TGCAGCGTTGAAGGCAACGCAGATACGCAGTATTTT. Translated: CSVEGNADTQYF.

V usage is TRBV28 and J usage is TRBJ1-1, with 9 bases aligning to TRBD1. Losses at the gene ends were 5 bases for V and 5 bases for J; bases not matched to a gene: 9. CDR3 length equals 15 residues. Germline CDR1 MDHEN, CDR2 SYDVKM. DNA of the CDR3: TGTGCCAGCAGTAACACAGGGGGCAGGGGAACTGAAGCTTTCTTT. Protein sequence: CASSNTGGRGTEAFF.

This clone came up a few times. This chain links TRBV12-5 with TRBJ2-7; TRBD1 matches at 9 bases. The J segment lost 5 bases and the V segment lost 7 bases, leaving 15 bases of the junction unmatched. CDR1 is LGHNT, CDR2 FRNRAP, per germline. The CDR3 sequence is 16 residues long. CDR3 residues: CASALGSQGAGDEQYF. DNA for the CDR3: TGTGCTAGTGCCCTTGGGTCACAGGGGGCAGGAGACGAGCAGTACTTC.

The chain uses TRBV7-2 and TRBJ2-5; 11 nucleotides match TRBD1. CDR3 length equals 18 residues. After removal of 2 bases from V and 0 bases from J, the junction contained 8 bases not matched to a gene. Germline V gene sequence: CDR1 SGHTA, CDR2 FQGNSA. CDR3 region: CASSLKSGTGGHQETQYF. In DNA form, the CDR3 reads TGTGCCAGCAGCTTAAAGTCCGGGACAGGGGGACACCAAGAGACCCAGTACTTC.

V is TRBV5-1 and J is TRBJ2-7; D uncertain. The germline gives CDR1 SGHRS, CDR2 YFSETQ. The V end was cut by 0 bases, the J end by 3 bases, with 10 bases between. The CDR3 consists of 14 residues. The chain's CDR3 is CASSLEPRNYEQYF. In nucleotides, the CDR3 is TGCGCCAGCAGCTTGGAGCCTAGAAACTACGAGCAGTACTTC.

The chain links TRBV7-9 to TRBJ1-2; D call uncertain. Trimming shortened V by 3 bases and J by 7 bases, and 15 bases separated the two germline ends. Germline CDR1 is SEHNR and CDR2 is FQNEAQ (reference sequence). The length of the CDR3 is 14 residues. CDR3 sequence: CASSFIGKGTGYTF. CDR3 nucleotide sequence: TGTGCCAGCAGCTTTATCGGGAAGGGTACTGGCTACACCTTC.

The chain couples TRBV4-1 to TRBJ1-2, with D possibly TRBD1 on 5 matching bases. Germline V lookup: CDR1 MGHRA, CDR2 YSYEKL. The CDR3 loop spans 15 amino acids. V was shortened by 0 bases and J by 4 bases, with 12 bases between the two germline ends. CDR3 sequence: CASSQDSDTLYGYTF. The CDR3 DNA follows: TGCGCCAGCAGCCAAGATTCGGACACCCTCTATGGCTACACCTTC.

V gene TRBV7-9 combines with J gene TRBJ1-2; 9 nucleotides align to TRBD1. V lost 4 bases, J lost 8 bases, and 14 bases stayed unmatched. Germline lookup yields CDR1 SEHNR and CDR2 FQNEAQ (reference sequence). The CDR3 consists of 16 residues. The CDR3 here is CASSSSDRGALEGYTF. CDR3 nucleotides: TGTGCCAGCAGCTCCTCGGACAGGGGTGCTTTGGAGGGCTACACCTTC. The full variable domain, its missing parts supplied by reference TRBV7-9 and TRBJ1-2, is DTGVSQNPRHKITKRGQNVTFRCDPISEHNRLYWYRQTLGQGPEFLTYFQNEAQLEKSRLLSDRFSAERPKGSFSTLEIQRTEQGDSAMYLCASSSSDRGALEGYTFGSGTRLTVV.

This clone is medium-sized. The V gene is TRBV5-1, the J gene TRBJ2-7; 8 nucleotides line up with TRBD1. The V and J ends lost 1 base and 3 bases, in that order; junction bases with no gene match: 12. This CDR3 spans 17 amino acids. Germline CDR1 reads SGHRS; CDR2 reads YFSETQ. The CDR3 nucleotides read TGCGCCAGCAGCTTGAGGTCGACAGGGGCTAGAGGCTACGAGCAGTACTTC. It translates to CASSLRSTGARGYEQYF.

Within the sample, this clone is medium-sized (0.01 to 0.1%). The chain has TRBV5-1 and TRBJ2-5; no clear D. V was shortened by 4 bases and J by 5 bases, with 6 bases between the two germline ends. From germline, CDR1 is SGHRS and CDR2 YFSETQ. The CDR3 is 11 amino acids. CDR3 protein: CASSVGETQYF. The DNA for the CDR3 is TGCGCCAGCAGCGTCGGGGAGACCCAGTACTTC.